This is a list of T cell receptor beta chains from one sample in a study of T cell responses to AZD1222 COVID-19 vaccine. Generated by immunoSEQ multiplex PCR, the TCRdb table keeps only in-frame clones and is missing some. The repertoire holds over 150,000 clones, under 95% seen once, with around 4% in the top ten. Source: peripheral blood, taken on day 0 of MenACWY control vaccination. These receptors all come from an adult in good health. CDR3s include the opening cysteine and the closing phenylalanine or tryptophan. The D gene is left open where the match is weak. Only some rows state a clone size, as once, few, many or a class for expanded clones.

d_call	v_call	j_call	clone_size	cdr3_nt	cdr3_aa
NA	TRBV5-1	TRBJ2-7	NA	TGCGCCAGCAGCTTAAATGACATCTACGAGCAGTACTTC	CASSLNDIYEQYF
NA	TRBV5-1	TRBJ2-7	NA	TGCGCCAGCAGGCCCGACAACTACGAGCAGTACTTC	CASRPDNYEQYF
NA	TRBV3-1/TRBV3-2	TRBJ1-4	NA	TGTGCCAGCAGCCATGGGGGGCTGAGGAATGAAAAACTGTTTTTT	CASSHGGLRNEKLFF
NA	TRBV19	TRBJ1-5	NA	TGTGCCAGTAATGACGAACATATCGCTGGGAACAGCAATCAGCCCCAGCATTTT	CASNDEHIAGNSNQPQHF
NA	TRBV15	TRBJ2-3	once	TGTGCCACCAGCAGAGCCGCGGGAATGGTGGATACGCAGTATTTT	CATSRAAGMVDTQYF
NA	TRBV30	TRBJ1-2	NA	TGTGCCTGGATTGGGGCAAACTATGGCTACACCTTC	CAWIGANYGYTF
NA	TRBV5-1	TRBJ2-7	NA	TGCGCCAGCAGCCAAGGGGACTCCCCTAAAGAGCAGTACTTC	CASSQGDSPKEQYF
NA	TRBV28	TRBJ2-1	once	TGTGCCAGCAGTCGGGGGAACCTCCGGACTTACAATGAGCAGTTCTTC	CASSRGNLRTYNEQFF
TRBD1	TRBV19	TRBJ1-1	once	TGTGCCAGTAGTGAGGGCCGGGACAGGAGGCTTTTTTTT	CASSEGRDRRLFF
NA	TRBV5-4	TRBJ2-1	NA	TGTGCCAGCAGCTCCGAGGTAGCGTCCAATGAGCAGTTCTTC	CASSSEVASNEQFF